This T cell receptor (beta chain) emerged from a study of cytomegalovirus exposure and HLA in healthy donors. TCRdb's table, derived via immunoSEQ multiplex PCR, lists solely in-frame clones and lacks some. The sample carries about 50,000 clones, around 93% recorded once. The CDR3 is 14 residues long. Trimming pared 1 base from V and 4 bases from J, leaving 11 bases between. Germline V gene lookup returns CDR1 SGHDT and CDR2 YYEEEE. V is TRBV5-6 and J is TRBJ1-2; a possible D gene is TRBD1 (5 bases). Specimen: PBMCs. The clonotype comes from a woman aged 18-29 years in good health and CMV-seropositive. The CDR3 bases are TGTGCCAGCAGCTTGCGGGGGTTTCGCTATGGCTACACCTTC. Amino acids: CASSLRGFRYGYTF.